Sequencing of this T cell receptor (beta chain) was carried out in a study of T-cell reconstitution after alpha-beta-depleted transplantation in children. V lost 1 base and J 4 bases, leaving 11 bases between the germline ends. Germline CDR1 reads SGHTA; CDR2 reads FQGNSA. The length of the CDR3 is 14 residues. This clonotype was observed at least ten times. The antigen is unknown. Study observations and caveats: Surviving recipient cells, namely T cells and thymic progenitors, were the source of high day-60 TCRbeta diversity in some patients. By one year post-transplant, T-cell counts and diversity largely arose from T cells that were newly produced.

Unique molecular identifiers were built into the TCRbeta library. TCRdb independently ran MiXCR on the PCR reads; one entry per CDR3 protein. The sample consists of approximately 350,000 distinct CDR3 sequences, 15% to 20% of them appearing once. Sequenced material: PBMCs, mostly from graft donor cells, taken 360 days after TCRalphabeta/CD19-depleted stem cell transplant. The clonotype originates from a male patient aged 2-15 years who had a stem cell transplant for acute lymphoblastic leukemia, so the T cells may come from the graft donor. The V and J genes are TRBV7-2 and TRBJ2-7; possibly TRBD1 for D (5 bases). The CDR3 region has the DNA TGTGCCAGCAGCTTAGGGGGCAGTTTATACGAGCAGTACTTC. Translated: CASSLGGSLYEQYF.